This T cell receptor beta chain was recovered during a study of cytotoxic CD8 clonotypes in ibrutinib-treated CLL. Study-level background: With a range of 6 to 36, the median treatment time before response samples were taken was about twelve months.

Sequencing used immunoSEQ multiplex PCR; TCRdb keeps in-frame clones, though not all of them. This table holds about 150,000 clones, 75% to 85% found once. Whole-study findings and limits: Baseline values of clonality outstripped age-matched healthy donors and followed circulating CD8+ T-cell counts. Shared public clonotypes were rare, and on treatment they either got smaller or stayed the same.

Trimming at V came to 6 bases and at J to 0 bases, leaving 7 bases not matched to a gene. CDR3 size: 14 residues. CDR1 GTSNPN and CDR2 SVGIG come from the germline V gene (reference sequence). Concerning this clone: The target antigen is unknown.

This chain links TRBV30 with TRBJ2-5; 7 bases are shared with TRBD1. This TCR derives from a human donor with chronic lymphocytic leukemia. The sample here was PBMCs, taken after 12 months of ibrutinib treatment. CDR3 protein: CACQPGQYQETQYF. The DNA for the CDR3 is TGTGCCTGCCAACCGGGACAGTACCAAGAGACCCAGTACTTC.